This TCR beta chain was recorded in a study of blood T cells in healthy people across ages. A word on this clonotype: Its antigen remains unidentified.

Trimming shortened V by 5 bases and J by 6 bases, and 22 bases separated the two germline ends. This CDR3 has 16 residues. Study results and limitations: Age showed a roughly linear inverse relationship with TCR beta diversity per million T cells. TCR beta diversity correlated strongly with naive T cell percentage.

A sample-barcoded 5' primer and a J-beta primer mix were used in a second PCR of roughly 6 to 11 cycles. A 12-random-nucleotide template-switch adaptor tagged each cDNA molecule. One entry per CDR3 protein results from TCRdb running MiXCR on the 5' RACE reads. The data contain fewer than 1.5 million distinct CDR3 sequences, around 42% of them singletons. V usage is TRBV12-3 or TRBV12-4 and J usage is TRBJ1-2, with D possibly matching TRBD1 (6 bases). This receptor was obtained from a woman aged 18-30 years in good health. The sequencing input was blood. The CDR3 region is CASSNSDQGLGHGYTF. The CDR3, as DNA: TGTGCCAGCAGTAATTCGGACCAGGGGTTGGGGCATGGCTACACCTTC.